Shown below are 18 T cell receptor beta chains from a single sample sequenced in a study of identifying expanded T cells in peripheral blood. Clones were sequenced by immunoSEQ multiplex PCR, and TCRdb holds only the in-frame ones, with some missing. Among over 85,000 clones, approximately 81% were seen once, and the ten largest hold roughly 4%. Sequencing used blood. These receptors all come from a person between 18 and 75 years old in good health.

V is TRBV9 and J is TRBJ2-1, with D tentatively TRBD1 (6 bases). Per germline, CDR1 SGDLS and CDR2 YYNGEE. Trimming took off 2 bases at V and 0 bases at J, with 12 bases between the two ends. There are 16 residues in the CDR3. For the CDR3, the DNA is TGTGCCAGCAGCGTGACGCAGGGGAGCTCCTACAATGAGCAGTTCTTC. It codes for CASSVTQGSSYNEQFF.

The chain carries TRBV7-9 and TRBJ2-5; a weak D match, TRBD1 (5 bases). The germline CDR1 and CDR2 sequences are SEHNR and FQNEAQ (reference sequence). Trimming took off 3 bases at V and 5 bases at J, with 10 bases between the two ends. There are 13 residues in the CDR3. The CDR3 nucleotides read TGTGCCAGCAGCTTTAATCCAGGGGAGACCCAGTACTTC. Encoded protein: CASSFNPGETQYF.

This chain connects TRBV30 to TRBJ1-1; the D gene is possibly TRBD1 (5 bases). CDR1 and CDR2 (germline): GTSNPN, SVGIG (reference sequence). The V end lost 1 base, the J end lost 0 bases, and 6 bases lay between the germline ends. The CDR3 totals 13 residues. The CDR3 DNA sequence: TGTGCCTGGAGTGGGGGGATGAACACTGAAGCTTTCTTT. Its translation is CAWSGGMNTEAFF. The complete variable domain, with remaining parts taken from reference TRBV30 and TRBJ1-1, reads SQTIHQWPATLVQPVGSPLSLECTVEGTSNPNLYWYRQAAGRGLQLLFYSVGIGQISSEVPQNLSASRPQDRQFILSSKKLLLSDSGFYLCAWSGGMNTEAFFGQGTRLTVV.

The chain employs TRBV18 and TRBJ1-1; unclear D gene. CDR1 and CDR2 (germline): KGHSH, LQKENI. V lost 3 bases and J 2 bases, leaving 7 bases between the germline ends. This CDR3 region has 13 residues. Written as DNA, the CDR3 is TGTGCCAGCTCACCGGGGAGTAACACTGAAGCTTTCTTT. Its protein is CASSPGSNTEAFF.

The CDR3: CASSPWGGNSAKNIQYF. CDR3 coding DNA: TGTGCCAGCTCACCTTGGGGGGGGAATTCGGCCAAAAACATTCAGTACTTC. The gene calls are TRBV18 and TRBJ2-4, with TRBD2 identical over 7 bases. Germline V gene lookup returns CDR1 KGHSH and CDR2 LQKENI. This CDR3 is built from 17 residues. With 3 bases clipped from V and 1 base from J, the junction kept 9 bases outside the gene matches.

There are a few counts of this clone. The gene calls are TRBV5-5 and TRBJ2-3; the match to TRBD2 covers 9 bases. Germline lookup yields CDR1 SGHKS and CDR2 YYEKEE (reference sequence). This CDR3 has 16 amino acids. Losses at the gene ends were 0 bases for V and 2 bases for J; bases not matched to a gene: 4. The CDR3 DNA reads as TGTGCCAGCAGCTTGGGGGCTAGCGGGGTCACAGATACGCAGTATTTT. Amino acids: CASSLGASGVTDTQYF.

The rearrangement links TRBV27 to TRBJ1-3; D remains unclear. The CDR3 is made up of 16 amino acids. Trimming removed 4 bases at V and 1 base at J, with 14 bases between. The germline V gene encodes CDR1 MNHEY and CDR2 SMNVEV (reference sequence). The CDR3 reads CASSSRKMGSGNTIYF. CDR3 bases: TGTGCCAGCAGTTCTCGAAAGATGGGGTCTGGAAACACCATATATTTT.

The chain links TRBV29-1 to TRBJ2-5; D unclear. The V and J ends lost 5 bases and 5 bases respectively, with 12 bases between them. The CDR3 covers 12 residues. Germline V gene sequence: CDR1 SQVTM, CDR2 ANQGSEA. The CDR3 DNA sequence: TGCAGCGTTCGGTGGATGGGGGAGACCCAGTACTTC. It yields the protein CSVRWMGETQYF.

This chain uses TRBV6-5 with TRBJ1-4; 8 bases line up with TRBD1. The CDR3 spans 15 residues. Germline CDR1 reads MNHEY; CDR2 reads SVGAGI. V trimming: 6 bases; J trimming: 2 bases; junction bases outside the gene matches: 5. CDR3 amino acids: CASRLQGATNEKLFF. For the CDR3, the DNA is TGTGCCAGCAGACTTCAGGGGGCGACTAATGAAAAACTGTTTTTT.

The V and J genes are TRBV6-5 and TRBJ2-7; 8 bases agree with TRBD1. The CDR3 is 14 residues long. Germline loops: CDR1 MNHEY, CDR2 SVGAGI. V gave up 2 bases and J gave up 6 bases; unmatched junction bases: 6. CDR3 DNA: TGTGCCAGCAGTTACCTCGGACAGGGAGGCGAGCAGTACTTC. This sequence encodes CASSYLGQGGEQYF.

The V and J genes are TRBV4-3 and TRBJ1-1; unclear D gene. V was cut by 2 bases and J by 1 base, with 14 bases left in between. The CDR3 sequence is 16 residues long. CDR1 is LGHNA and CDR2 is YSLEER in the germline V gene. The CDR3 DNA is TGCGCCAGCAGCCAAAACGGACTGGGAAAGAACACTGAAGCTTTCTTT. Translating gives CASSQNGLGKNTEAFF.

This clone occurred a few times. This sequence joins TRBV2 and TRBJ1-1; perhaps TRBD1 as D (5 bases). This CDR3 spans 12 amino acids. The germline gives CDR1 SNHLY, CDR2 FYNNEI. Between the trimmed V and J ends, which lost 3 bases and 7 bases, there was a span of 9 bases. CDR3 DNA sequence: TGTGCCAGCAGTGATGGGACTGGTGAAGCTTTCTTT. Amino acid sequence: CASSDGTGEAFF.

V is TRBV7-6 and J is TRBJ1-1, with D perhaps matching TRBD1 (5 bases). V was pared by 4 bases and J by 3 bases, with 18 bases between. Germline V CDR1 and CDR2: SGHVS, FNYEAQ. The CDR3 covers 16 residues. For the CDR3, the DNA is TGTGCCAGCAGCTCCCTGGGGACGATTGTGGACACTGAAGCTTTCTTT. This encodes CASSSLGTIVDTEAFF.

This chain links TRBV11-3 with TRBJ1-2; tentatively, D is TRBD1 (6 bases). Deletions cut 1 base from V and 5 bases from J, with 17 bases between. Germline lookup yields CDR1 SGHNT and CDR2 YENEEA. The CDR3 runs 16 residues. The CDR3 spells CASSLAVTGGGYGYTF. CDR3 nucleotide sequence: TGTGCCAGCAGCTTAGCTGTTACAGGAGGGGGGTATGGCTACACCTTC.

The count of this clone is one. The genes are TRBV9 and TRBJ2-1; D not resolved. Germline V lookup: CDR1 SGDLS, CDR2 YYNGEE. CDR3 size: 13 residues. V shed 0 bases and J shed 9 bases, with 10 bases lying between them. The CDR3 sequence is CASSVVLVGEQFF. For the CDR3, the DNA is TGTGCCAGCAGCGTAGTTCTAGTCGGTGAGCAGTTCTTC.

The chain uses TRBV7-2 and TRBJ1-1; D possibly corresponds to TRBD1 (5 bases). CDR1 and CDR2 (germline): SGHTA, FQGNSA. V was shortened by 7 bases and J by 11 bases, with 23 bases between the two germline ends. The CDR3 is 14 residues long. CDR3 nucleotide sequence: TGTGCCAGCAACTCACTAGGGACGGACCTTGGGGCTTTCTTT. This codes for CASNSLGTDLGAFF.

Comment on this clone: This specimen includes other DNA sequences encoding the same CDR3. The chain couples TRBV4-1 to TRBJ2-7; D gene ambiguous. Trimming pared 0 bases from V and 2 bases from J, leaving 5 bases between. From germline, CDR1 is MGHRA and CDR2 YSYEKL. This CDR3 comprises 13 residues. Here the CDR3 reads CASSQEGPYEQYF. DNA of the CDR3: TGCGCCAGCAGCCAAGAAGGGCCCTACGAGCAGTACTTC.

The gene calls are TRBV7-2 and TRBJ1-2; 7 nucleotides line up with TRBD1. The CDR3 has 15 amino acids. After removal of 4 bases from V and 5 bases from J, the junction contained 10 bases not matched to a gene. Per the germline V gene, CDR1 is SGHTA and CDR2 is FQGNSA. CDR3 coding DNA: TGTGCCAGCAGCTCTCCGACAGGGTCGCGGTATGGCTACACCTTC. Its translation: CASSSPTGSRYGYTF.